A single sample gave rise to the 8 T cell receptor beta chains below, sequenced in a study of blood T cell repertoires in COVID-19. Using immunoSEQ multiplex PCR, the repertoire was profiled, and TCRdb retains in-frame clones only, with some absent. The sample consists of some 130,000 clones, 70% to 90% of them appearing once. The sample comprised peripheral blood. The receptor set was obtained from a man aged 45-65 years with acute or convalescent COVID-19.

This chain links TRBV5-4 with TRBJ1-1; weak D call: TRBD1 (5 bases). This CDR3 region has 13 residues. Deletions cut 1 base from V and 5 bases from J, with 9 bases between. In germline, CDR1 is SGHNT, CDR2 YYREEE (reference sequence). The CDR3 reads CASSLRGGTEAFF. CDR3 nucleotide sequence: TGTGCCAGCAGCTTGCGGGGGGGAACTGAAGCTTTCTTT. The whole variable domain, remainder taken from reference TRBV5-4 and TRBJ1-1, is ETGVTQSPTHLIKTRGQQVTLRCSSQSGHNTVSWYQQALGQGPQFIFQYYREEENGRGNFPPRFSGLQFPNYSSELNVNALELDDSALYLCASSLRGGTEAFFGQGTRLTVV.

The rearrangement joins TRBV2 to TRBJ1-5; D remains unclear. V dropped 6 bases and J dropped 7 bases, with 13 bases sitting between them. CDR3 length: 13 residues. CDR1 is SNHLY, CDR2 FYNNEI, per germline. CDR3 DNA: TGTGCCAGCAGGCAACTAGGGCAGCAGCCCCAGCATTTT. Encoded protein: CASRQLGQQPQHF.

The chain couples TRBV5-1 to TRBJ1-1; no clear D gene. Germline V lookup: CDR1 SGHRS, CDR2 YFSETQ. The length of the CDR3 is 15 residues. V dropped 0 bases and J dropped 1 base, with 10 bases sitting between them. The CDR3 protein is CASSLVPTRNTEAFF. CDR3 nucleotide sequence: TGCGCCAGCAGCTTGGTCCCGACTAGGAACACTGAAGCTTTCTTT.

V gene TRBV27 combines with J gene TRBJ1-5; D is unresolved. The V and J ends lost 1 base and 9 bases respectively, with 7 bases between them. The CDR3 loop spans 12 amino acids. Germline V gives CDR1 MNHEY, CDR2 SMNVEV (reference sequence). The CDR3, as DNA: TGTGCCAGCAGTTTATTTCCGGGGCCCCAGCATTTT. It specifies CASSLFPGPQHF.

CDR3 loop: CASSLVRTLHEQYF. For the CDR3, the DNA is TGTGCCAGCAGCTTAGTCAGGACACTCCACGAGCAGTACTTC. The gene calls are TRBV11-2 and TRBJ2-7, with D possibly TRBD1 on 5 matching bases. CDR1 is SGHAT, CDR2 FQNNGV, per germline. The V end lost 1 base, the J end lost 5 bases, and 12 bases lay between the germline ends. The CDR3 is made up of 14 amino acids.

The rearrangement links TRBV7-2 to TRBJ2-7, with D maybe TRBD1 (6 bases). Trimming removed 4 bases from V and 2 bases from J, with 18 bases in between. CDR3 length equals 16 residues. The germline V gene encodes CDR1 SGHTA and CDR2 FQGNSA. CDR3: CASSSTLGQLTYEQYF. The CDR3 DNA reads TGTGCCAGCAGCTCGACTTTAGGACAGCTGACCTACGAGCAGTACTTC.

V and J are TRBV5-1 and TRBJ2-1; the match to TRBD2 covers 8 bases. CDR1 SGHRS and CDR2 YFSETQ come from the germline V gene. J gave up 7 bases and V 6 bases, and 12 bases lay outside the gene matches. The CDR3 has 15 residues. CDR3 in DNA: TGCGCCAGCACTCAGCCCGGGGGGGGGCGGAATGAGCAGTTCTTC. It encodes CASTQPGGGRNEQFF. Complete variable domain (other parts from reference TRBV5-1 and TRBJ2-1): KAGVTQTPRYLIKTRGQQVTLSCSPISGHRSVSWYQQTPGQGLQFLFEYFSETQRNKGNFPGRFSGRQFSNSRSEMNVSTLELGDSALYLCASTQPGGGRNEQFFGPGTRLTVL.

The chain has TRBV28 and TRBJ1-2; TRBD1 aligns across 7 bases. The CDR3 runs 13 residues. Germline-derived CDR1 and CDR2 are MDHEN and SYDVKM. J lost 4 bases, V lost 6 bases, and 5 bases had no gene match. CDR3 sequence: CASRPQGGYGYTF. The CDR3 nucleotides read TGTGCCAGCAGGCCTCAGGGGGGCTATGGCTACACCTTC.